Following are 8 T cell receptor beta chains from one sample sequenced in a study of blood T cell repertoires in COVID-19. Some clones are missing from TCRdb's copy, which holds only in-frame ones; the method was immunoSEQ multiplex PCR. The sample has some 180,000 clones, roughly 80% seen once. The source material was peripheral blood. All receptors come from a human donor in a cohort sampled during active COVID-19.

V usage is TRBV3-1 (or the pseudogene TRBV3-2) and J usage is TRBJ2-2; the D is unclear. This CDR3 region has 13 residues. Germline CDR1 LGHDT, CDR2 YNNKEL (reference sequence). Trimming stripped 6 bases from V and 2 bases from J, with 7 bases between. The CDR3 coding sequence is TGTGCCAGCAGGTTCACTAACACCGGGGAGCTGTTTTTT. It translates to CASRFTNTGELFF.

V usage is TRBV6-5 and J usage is TRBJ1-3; tentative D call: TRBD1 (6 bases). Germline V gene data show CDR1 as MNHEY and CDR2 as SVGAGI. V gave up 9 bases and J gave up 0 bases, with 12 bases separating them. CDR3 length: 14 amino acids. In nucleotides, the CDR3 is TGTGCCAGTAACAAGGGGGACTCTGGAAACACCATATATTTT. This encodes CASNKGDSGNTIYF.

The chain uses TRBV30 and TRBJ1-2; unclear D gene. Trimming shortened V by 0 bases and J by 2 bases, and 10 bases separated the two germline ends. The germline CDR1 and CDR2 sequences are GTSNPN and SVGIG (reference sequence). The CDR3 has 14 residues. CDR3 in amino acids: CAWSVRLGNYGYTF. The CDR3, as DNA: TGTGCCTGGAGTGTACGTCTTGGCAACTATGGCTACACCTTC. Looking up the rest from reference TRBV30 and TRBJ1-2 gives the full variable domain: SQTIHQWPATLVQPVGSPLSLECTVEGTSNPNLYWYRQAAGRGLQLLFYSVGIGQISSEVPQNLSASRPQDRQFILSSKKLLLSDSGFYLCAWSVRLGNYGYTFGSGTRLTVV.

The chain recombines TRBV13 with TRBJ2-1; 9 bases map to TRBD2. Per the germline V gene, CDR1 is PRHDT and CDR2 is FYEKMQ (reference sequence). Trimming removed 0 bases from V and 0 bases from J; junction bases left unmatched: 6. The CDR3 is made up of 18 amino acids. CDR3 protein: CASSLGGGGAPSYNEQFF. The CDR3 DNA is TGTGCCAGCAGCTTAGGCGGCGGGGGGGCTCCCTCCTACAATGAGCAGTTCTTC.

This clone was observed a handful of times. V usage is TRBV4-1 and J usage is TRBJ2-7; TRBD1 matches at 8 bases. Germline V gives CDR1 MGHRA, CDR2 YSYEKL. With 4 bases clipped from V and 4 bases from J, the junction kept 6 bases outside the gene matches. The CDR3 is made up of 14 amino acids. The CDR3: CASSLRTGTYEQYF. Written as DNA, the CDR3 is TGCGCCAGCAGCCTCCGGACAGGGACTTACGAGCAGTACTTC.

The gene calls are TRBV5-6 and TRBJ2-7; D might be TRBD1 (6 bases). Germline V lookup: CDR1 SGHDT, CDR2 YYEEEE. V dropped 0 bases and J dropped 9 bases, with 16 bases sitting between them. CDR3 length equals 14 residues. The DNA for the CDR3 is TGTGCCAGCAGCTTGGGGCAGGGGTTATTGCGGCAGTACTTC. Translating gives CASSLGQGLLRQYF.

Written as DNA, the CDR3 is TGTGCCACAGAAAGGGACAGGGAATGGGGCGAGCAGTACTTC. It is translated as CATERDREWGEQYF. The chain links TRBV6-5 to TRBJ2-7, with 9 bases aligning to TRBD1. CDR3 length: 14 residues. The V segment lost 10 bases and the J segment 6 bases; nucleotides outside the gene matches: 13. Per germline, CDR1 MNHEY and CDR2 SVGAGI.

The V gene is TRBV6-2 or TRBV6-3, the J gene TRBJ1-3; D may be TRBD1 (5 bases). V was cut by 6 bases and J by 0 bases, with 21 bases left in between. Germline V gives CDR1 MNHEY, CDR2 SVGEGT. CDR3 length: 18 amino acids. The chain's CDR3 is CASSRVQTALFSGNTIYF. DNA of the CDR3: TGTGCCAGCAGCCGAGTCCAGACAGCCCTTTTCTCTGGAAACACCATATATTTT.